This entry describes one TCR beta chain. Its antigen is still unknown. The sample comes from a study of response to subunit inactivated influenza vaccine. TCRdb fed the RT-PCR reads into MiXCR, producing one record per CDR3 protein. The table records approximately 500,000 distinct CDR3 sequences, around 13% of them present only once. Looked up from germline, CDR1 is SGHDN and CDR2 is FVKESK. Trimming shortened V by 4 bases and J by 4 bases, and 10 bases separated the two germline ends. CDR3 length: 14 residues. Study results and limitations: Only a handful of new T cells, the authors suggested, are recruited with each seasonal influenza vaccination.

This receptor was taken from a man aged 50-59 years who received an inactivated influenza vaccine. The material sequenced was PBMCs from blood, taken roughly 48 days after vaccination. The rearrangement links TRBV14 to TRBJ2-2; D is unclear. CDR3 in DNA: TGTGCCAGCAGCCCCTTCCGGGCCACCGGGGAGCTGTTTTTT. As protein: CASSPFRATGELFF.